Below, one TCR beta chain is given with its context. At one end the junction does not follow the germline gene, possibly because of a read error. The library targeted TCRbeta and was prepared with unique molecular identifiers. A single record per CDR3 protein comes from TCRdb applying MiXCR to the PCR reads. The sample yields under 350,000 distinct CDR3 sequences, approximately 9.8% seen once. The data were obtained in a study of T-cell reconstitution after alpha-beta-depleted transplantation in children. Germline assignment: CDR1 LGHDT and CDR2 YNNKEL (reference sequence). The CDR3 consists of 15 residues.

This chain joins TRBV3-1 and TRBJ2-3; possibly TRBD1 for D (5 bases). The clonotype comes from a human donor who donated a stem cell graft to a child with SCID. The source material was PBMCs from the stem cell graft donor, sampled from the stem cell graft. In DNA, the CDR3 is TGTGCCAGCACCCAACAGGTCACTGGGACAGATACGCAGTATTTT. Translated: CASTQQVTGTDTQYF.